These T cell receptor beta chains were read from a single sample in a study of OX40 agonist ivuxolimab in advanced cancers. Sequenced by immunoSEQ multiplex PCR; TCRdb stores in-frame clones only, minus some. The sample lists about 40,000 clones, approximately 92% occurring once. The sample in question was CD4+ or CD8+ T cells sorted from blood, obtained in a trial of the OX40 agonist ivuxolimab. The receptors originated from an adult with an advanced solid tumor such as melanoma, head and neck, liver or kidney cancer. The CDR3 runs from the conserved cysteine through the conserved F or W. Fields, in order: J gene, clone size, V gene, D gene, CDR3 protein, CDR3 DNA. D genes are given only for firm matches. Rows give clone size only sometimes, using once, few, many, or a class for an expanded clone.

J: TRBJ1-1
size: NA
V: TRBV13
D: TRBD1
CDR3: CASSLGTGLAEAFF
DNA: TGTGCCAGCAGCTTGGGGACAGGGCTCGCTGAAGCTTTCTTT

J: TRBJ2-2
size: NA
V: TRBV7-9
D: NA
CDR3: CASTDRISLSNGELFF
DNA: TGTGCCAGCACTGACAGGATATCCCTATCGAACGGGGAGCTGTTTTTT

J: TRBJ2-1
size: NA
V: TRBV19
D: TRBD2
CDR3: CASRGTSRTREQFF
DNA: TGTGCCAGTAGGGGGACTAGCCGAACACGAGAGCAGTTCTTC

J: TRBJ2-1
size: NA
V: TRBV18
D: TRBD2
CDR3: CASSPTLAGDDEQFF
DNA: TGTGCCAGCTCACCAACCTTAGCGGGAGATGATGAGCAGTTCTTC

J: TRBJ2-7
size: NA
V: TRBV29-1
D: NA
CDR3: CSVEETGSYEQYF
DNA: TGCAGCGTTGAAGAGACGGGTTCCTACGAGCAGTACTTC

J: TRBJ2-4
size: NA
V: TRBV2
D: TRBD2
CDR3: CASSPGLLAKNIQYF
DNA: TGTGCCAGCAGTCCGGGACTACTAGCCAAAAACATTCAGTACTTC

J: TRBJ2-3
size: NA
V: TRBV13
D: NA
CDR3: CASSSTRGRYVAQYF
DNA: TGTGCCAGCAGCTCGACTAGAGGACGCTATGTAGCGCAGTATTTT

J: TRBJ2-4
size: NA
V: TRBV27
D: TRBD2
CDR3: CASSLSGSAYIQYF
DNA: TGTGCCAGCAGTTTAAGCGGGAGTGCGTACATTCAGTACTTC

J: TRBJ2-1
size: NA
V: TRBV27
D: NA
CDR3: CASSPWRSLDEQFF
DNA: TGTGCCAGCAGTCCGTGGCGATCGCTCGATGAGCAGTTCTTC

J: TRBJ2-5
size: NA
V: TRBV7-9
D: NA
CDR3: CASSFKGPQETQYF
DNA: TGTGCCAGCAGCTTCAAGGGACCCCAAGAGACCCAGTACTTC

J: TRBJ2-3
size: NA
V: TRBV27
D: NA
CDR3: CASEVKEGPEHTQYF
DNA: TGTGCCAGCGAGGTGAAAGAAGGCCCCGAGCATACGCAGTATTTT

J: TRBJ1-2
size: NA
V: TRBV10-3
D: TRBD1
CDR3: CAIRHGTGVNYGYTF
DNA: TGTGCCATCAGGCATGGGACAGGGGTTAACTATGGCTACACCTTC

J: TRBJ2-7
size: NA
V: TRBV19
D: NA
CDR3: CASSPLGVYYEQYF
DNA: TGTGCCAGTAGTCCTCTAGGGGTGTACTACGAGCAGTACTTC

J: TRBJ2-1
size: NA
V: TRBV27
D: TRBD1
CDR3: CASSFGDRRYNEQFF
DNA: TGTGCCAGCAGTTTCGGGGACAGGCGCTACAATGAGCAGTTCTTC

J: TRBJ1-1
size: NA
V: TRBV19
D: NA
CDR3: CASSIGPGNTEAFF
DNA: TGTGCCAGTAGTATAGGGCCCGGGAACACTGAAGCTTTCTTT

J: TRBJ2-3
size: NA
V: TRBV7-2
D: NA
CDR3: CASSYVSGGTDTQYF
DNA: TGTGCCAGCAGCTATGTCTCGGGAGGCACAGATACGCAGTATTTT

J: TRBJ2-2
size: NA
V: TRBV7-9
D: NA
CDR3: CASSLDRAGELFF
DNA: TGTGCCAGCAGCCTAGACAGAGCCGGGGAGCTGTTTTTT

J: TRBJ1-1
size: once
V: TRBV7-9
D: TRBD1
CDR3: CASSFQGGEAFF
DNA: TGTGCCAGCAGCTTCCAGGGGGGAGAAGCTTTCTTT

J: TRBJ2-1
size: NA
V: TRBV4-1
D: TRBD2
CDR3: CASSQGVTSGNNEQFF
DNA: TGCGCCAGCAGCCAAGGTGTGACTAGCGGGAACAATGAGCAGTTCTTC

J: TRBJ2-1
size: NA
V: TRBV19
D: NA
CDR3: CASASVYNEQFF
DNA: TGTGCCAGTGCTAGCGTCTACAATGAGCAGTTCTTC

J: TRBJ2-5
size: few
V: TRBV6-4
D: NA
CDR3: CASSPGGEETQYF
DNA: TGTGCCAGCAGTCCGGGTGGGGAAGAGACCCAGTACTTC

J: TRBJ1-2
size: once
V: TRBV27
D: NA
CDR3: CASSADYDLYGYTF
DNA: TGTGCCAGCAGTGCTGACTATGACCTCTATGGCTACACCTTC

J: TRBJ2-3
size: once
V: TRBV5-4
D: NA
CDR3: CASSLGAGWEADTQYF
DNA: TGTGCCAGCAGCTTGGGGGCGGGATGGGAGGCAGATACGCAGTATTTT

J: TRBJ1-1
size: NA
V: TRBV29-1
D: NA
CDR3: CSVPERLGAFF
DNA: TGCAGCGTTCCCGAACGGTTAGGAGCTTTCTTT

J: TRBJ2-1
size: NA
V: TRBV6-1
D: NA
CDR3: CASSEAVANPYNEQFF
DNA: TGTGCCAGCAGTGAAGCGGTGGCCAACCCCTACAATGAGCAGTTCTTC

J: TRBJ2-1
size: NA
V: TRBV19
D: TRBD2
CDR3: CASSTPYPYLAGSGNEQFF
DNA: TGTGCCAGTAGTACCCCTTATCCCTACCTAGCGGGGTCTGGGAATGAGCAGTTCTTC

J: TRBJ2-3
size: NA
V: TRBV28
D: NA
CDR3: CATGPSDTQYF
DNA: TGTGCCACGGGTCCCTCGGATACGCAGTATTTT

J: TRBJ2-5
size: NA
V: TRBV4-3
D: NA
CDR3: CASSQEGWETQYF
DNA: TGCGCCAGCAGCCAAGAGGGATGGGAGACCCAGTACTTC

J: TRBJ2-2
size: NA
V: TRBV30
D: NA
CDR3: CAWSPGGQRIHRGAVF
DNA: TGTGCCTGGAGCCCCGGGGGACAGCGGATACACCGGGGAGCTGTTTTT

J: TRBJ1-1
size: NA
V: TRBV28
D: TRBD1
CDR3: CASSSDRQGTEAFF
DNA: TGTGCCAGCAGTTCCGACCGACAGGGAACTGAAGCTTTCTTT

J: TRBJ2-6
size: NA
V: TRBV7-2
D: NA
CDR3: CASSHWSTGLHTNVLTF
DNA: TGTGCCAGCAGCCACTGGTCGACAGGCCTTCACACCAACGTCCTGACTTTC

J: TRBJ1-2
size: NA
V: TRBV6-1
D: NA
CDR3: CASSEPGQGTAYGYTF
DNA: TGTGCCAGCAGTGAGCCCGGGCAGGGAACGGCCTATGGCTACACCTTC

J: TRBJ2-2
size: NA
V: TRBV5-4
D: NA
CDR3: CASSSYGAGELFF
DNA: TGTGCCAGCAGCTCATACGGGGCCGGGGAGCTGTTTTTT

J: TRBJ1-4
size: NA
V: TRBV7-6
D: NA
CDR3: CASSLREGEKLFF
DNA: TGTGCCAGCAGCCTCCGTGAAGGTGAAAAACTGTTTTTT

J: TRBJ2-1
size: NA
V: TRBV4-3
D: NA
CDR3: CASSQGQGKYNEQFF
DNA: TGCGCCAGCAGCCAAGGGCAGGGGAAATACAATGAGCAGTTCTTC

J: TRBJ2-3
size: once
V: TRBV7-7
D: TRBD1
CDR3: CASSLGDRDTDTQYF
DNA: TGTGCCAGCAGCTTAGGAGACAGGGACACAGATACGCAGTATTTT

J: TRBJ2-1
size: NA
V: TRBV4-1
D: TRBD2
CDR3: CASSFGTSRGDEQFF
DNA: TGCGCCAGCAGCTTTGGGACTAGCAGGGGCGATGAGCAGTTCTTC

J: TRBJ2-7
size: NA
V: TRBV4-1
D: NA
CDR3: CASSQNQFGPEQYF
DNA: TGCGCCAGCAGCCAGAATCAATTCGGTCCCGAGCAGTACTTC

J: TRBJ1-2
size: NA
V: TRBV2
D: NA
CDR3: CASSDRDGGYGYTF
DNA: TGTGCCAGCAGTGACAGGGATGGGGGCTATGGCTACACCTTC

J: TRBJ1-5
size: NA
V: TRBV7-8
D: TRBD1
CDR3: CASSLGRDRSINQPQHF
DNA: TGTGCCAGCAGCTTAGGCCGGGACAGGTCGATAAATCAGCCCCAGCATTTT

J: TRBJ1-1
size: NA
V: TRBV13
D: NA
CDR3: CASSRLTGEAFF
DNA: TGTGCCAGCAGCAGATTAACAGGGGAAGCTTTCTTT

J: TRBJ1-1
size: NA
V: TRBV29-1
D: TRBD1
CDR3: CSGEDREAFF
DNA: TGCAGCGGGGAGGACAGGGAAGCTTTCTTT

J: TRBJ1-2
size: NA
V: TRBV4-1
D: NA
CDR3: CASSQDGDRGYTF
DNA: TGCGCCAGCAGCCAAGATGGGGACCGGGGCTACACCTTC

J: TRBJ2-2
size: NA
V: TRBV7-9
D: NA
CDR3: CASSFQPRPELFF
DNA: TGTGCCAGCAGCTTCCAACCCCGACCGGAGCTGTTTTTT

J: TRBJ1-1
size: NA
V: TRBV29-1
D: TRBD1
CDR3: CVVAGGTEAFF
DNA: TGCGTCGTGGCAGGGGGTACTGAAGCTTTCTTT

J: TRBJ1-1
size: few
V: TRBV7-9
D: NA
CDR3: CASSLVPGEAFF
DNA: TGTGCCAGCAGCTTAGTGCCGGGGGAAGCTTTCTTT

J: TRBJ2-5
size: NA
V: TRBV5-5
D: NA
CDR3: CASSLAWGLGETQYF
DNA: TGTGCCAGCAGCTTGGCCTGGGGGTTGGGGGAGACCCAGTACTTC

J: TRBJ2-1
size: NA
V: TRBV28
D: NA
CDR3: CASTTPAGPTYNEQFF
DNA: TGTGCCAGCACCACCCCGGCAGGTCCCACATACAATGAGCAGTTCTTC

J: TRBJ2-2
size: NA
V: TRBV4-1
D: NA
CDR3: CASSQGGTGELFF
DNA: TGCGCCAGCAGCCAAGGGGGAACCGGGGAGCTGTTTTTT

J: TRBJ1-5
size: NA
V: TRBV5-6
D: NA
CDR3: CASSLGGGPSSQPQHF
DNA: TGTGCCAGCAGCTTGGGAGGGGGGCCTTCGAGTCAGCCCCAGCATTTT

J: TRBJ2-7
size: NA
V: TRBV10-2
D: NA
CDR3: CASSELLAAREQYF
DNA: TGCGCCAGCAGTGAGCTCCTAGCAGCGCGGGAGCAGTACTTC

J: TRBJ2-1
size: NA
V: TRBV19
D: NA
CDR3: CASTWGDGGYNEQFF
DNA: TGTGCCAGTACATGGGGGGACGGCGGATACAATGAGCAGTTCTTC

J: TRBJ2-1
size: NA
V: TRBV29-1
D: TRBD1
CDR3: CSAGSGQGSNEQFF
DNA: TGCAGCGCGGGGTCGGGACAGGGATCCAATGAGCAGTTCTTC

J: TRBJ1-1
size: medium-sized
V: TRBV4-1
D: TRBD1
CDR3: CASSPAGGVTEAFF
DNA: TGCGCCAGCAGCCCAGCAGGGGGAGTCACTGAAGCTTTCTTT

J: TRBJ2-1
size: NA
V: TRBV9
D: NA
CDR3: CASSVSNEQFF
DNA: TGTGCCAGCAGCGTGAGCAATGAGCAGTTCTTC

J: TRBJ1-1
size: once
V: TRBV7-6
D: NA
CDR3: CASSPTWINTKNTEAFF
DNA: TGTGCCAGCAGCCCCACATGGATAAACACTAAGAACACTGAAGCTTTCTTT

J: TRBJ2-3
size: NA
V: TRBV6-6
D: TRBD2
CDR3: CASRGLGKADTQYF
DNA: TGTGCCAGCAGGGGACTAGGAAAAGCAGATACGCAGTATTTT

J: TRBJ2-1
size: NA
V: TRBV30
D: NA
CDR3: CAWSQGNEQFF
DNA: TGTGCCTGGAGTCAAGGTAATGAGCAGTTCTTC